The source of this TCR beta chain is a study of CD8 T cell repertoires and HIV-1 epitope variants. Repertoires were generated with immunoSEQ multiplex PCR, while TCRdb's copy carries only in-frame clones and drops some. The sample contains some 100,000 clones, roughly four fifths of which appear only once. This CDR3 comprises 16 residues. Germline CDR1 is MNHEY and CDR2 is SVGAGI. Trimming took off 0 bases at V and 1 base at J, with 9 bases between the two ends. This clone was seen a handful of times. The sequenced sample was uncultured baseline CD8+ T cells from peripheral blood mononuclear cells (PBMCs). V and J are TRBV6-5 and TRBJ2-2; D possibly corresponds to TRBD2 (5 bases). This receptor was obtained from a male donor with HIV. CDR3 in amino acids: CASSYSTTMNTGELFF. DNA for the CDR3: TGTGCCAGCAGTTACTCCACGACTATGAACACCGGGGAGCTGTTTTTT.